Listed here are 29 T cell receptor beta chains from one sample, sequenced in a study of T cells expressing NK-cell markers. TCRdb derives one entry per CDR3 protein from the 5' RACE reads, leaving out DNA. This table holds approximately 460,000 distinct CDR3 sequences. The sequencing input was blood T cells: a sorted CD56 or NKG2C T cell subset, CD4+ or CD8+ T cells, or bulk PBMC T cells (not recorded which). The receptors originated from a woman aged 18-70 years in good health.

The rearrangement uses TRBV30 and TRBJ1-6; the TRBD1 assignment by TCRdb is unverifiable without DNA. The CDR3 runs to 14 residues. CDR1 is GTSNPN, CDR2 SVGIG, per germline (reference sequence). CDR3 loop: CAWSGDRVSSPLHF. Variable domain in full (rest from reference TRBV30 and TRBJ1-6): SQTIHQWPATLVQPVGSPLSLECTVEGTSNPNLYWYRQAAGRGLQLLFYSVGIGQISSEVPQNLSASRPQDRQFILSSKKLLLSDSGFYLCAWSGDRVSSPLHFGNGTRLTVT.

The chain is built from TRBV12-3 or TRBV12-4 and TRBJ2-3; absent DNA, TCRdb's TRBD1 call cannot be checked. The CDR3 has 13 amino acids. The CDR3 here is CASAGGGVVTQYF.

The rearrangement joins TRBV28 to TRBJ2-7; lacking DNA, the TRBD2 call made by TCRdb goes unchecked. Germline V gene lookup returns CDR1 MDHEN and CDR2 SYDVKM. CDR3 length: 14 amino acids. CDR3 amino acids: CASSFQQIRRGQYF.

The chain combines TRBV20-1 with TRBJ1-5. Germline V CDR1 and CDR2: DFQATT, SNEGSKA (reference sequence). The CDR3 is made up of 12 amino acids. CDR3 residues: CSAEDGDQPQHF.

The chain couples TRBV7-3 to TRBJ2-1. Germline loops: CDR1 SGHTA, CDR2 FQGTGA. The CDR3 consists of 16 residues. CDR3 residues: CASSPIGPESYNEQFF.

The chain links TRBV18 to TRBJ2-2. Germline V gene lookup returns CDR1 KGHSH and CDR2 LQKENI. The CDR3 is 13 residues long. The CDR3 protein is CASSPGVTGELFF.

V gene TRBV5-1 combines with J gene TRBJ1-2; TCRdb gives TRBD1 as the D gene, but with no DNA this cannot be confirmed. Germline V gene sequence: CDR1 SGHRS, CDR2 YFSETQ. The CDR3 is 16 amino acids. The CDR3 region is CASSLHRTDPFPGYTF. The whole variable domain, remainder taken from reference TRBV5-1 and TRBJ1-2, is KAGVTQTPRYLIKTRGQQVTLSCSPISGHRSVSWYQQTPGQGLQFLFEYFSETQRNKGNFPGRFSGRQFSNSRSEMNVSTLELGDSALYLCASSLHRTDPFPGYTFGSGTRLTVV.

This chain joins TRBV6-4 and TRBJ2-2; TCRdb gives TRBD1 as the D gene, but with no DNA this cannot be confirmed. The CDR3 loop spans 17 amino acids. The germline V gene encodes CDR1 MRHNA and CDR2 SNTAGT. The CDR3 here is CASVARLVSGNTGELFF.

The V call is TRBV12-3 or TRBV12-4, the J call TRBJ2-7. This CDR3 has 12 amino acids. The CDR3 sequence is CASSGGPYEQYF.

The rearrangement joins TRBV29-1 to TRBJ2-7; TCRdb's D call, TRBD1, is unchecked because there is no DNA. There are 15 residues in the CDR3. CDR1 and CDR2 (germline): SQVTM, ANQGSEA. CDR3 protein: CSVEIRRGLSYEQYF.

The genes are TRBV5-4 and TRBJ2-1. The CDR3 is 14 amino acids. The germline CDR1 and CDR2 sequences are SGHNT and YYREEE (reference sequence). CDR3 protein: CASSSPERYNEQFF.

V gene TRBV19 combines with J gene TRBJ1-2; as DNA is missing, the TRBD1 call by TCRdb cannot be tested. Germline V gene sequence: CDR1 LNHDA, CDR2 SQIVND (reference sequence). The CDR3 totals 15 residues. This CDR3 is CASSNPGDANYGYTF.

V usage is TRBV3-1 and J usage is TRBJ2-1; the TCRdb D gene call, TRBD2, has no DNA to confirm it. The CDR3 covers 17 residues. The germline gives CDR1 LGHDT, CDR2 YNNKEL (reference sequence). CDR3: CASSQVYSGGVNNEQFF.

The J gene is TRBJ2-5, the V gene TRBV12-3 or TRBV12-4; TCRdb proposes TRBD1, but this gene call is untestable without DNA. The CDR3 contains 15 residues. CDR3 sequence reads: CASSSDSPYQETQYF.

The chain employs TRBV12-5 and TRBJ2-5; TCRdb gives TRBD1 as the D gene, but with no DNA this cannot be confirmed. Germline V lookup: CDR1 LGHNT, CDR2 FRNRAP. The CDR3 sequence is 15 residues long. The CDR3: CASGRGRTGEETQYF.

CDR3 amino acids: CSAGGDLDGYTF. The chain employs TRBV20-1 and TRBJ1-2; the D call from TCRdb, TRBD1, cannot be confirmed without DNA. CDR1 and CDR2 from the germline V gene are DFQATT and SNEGSKA (reference sequence). The CDR3 runs to 12 residues.

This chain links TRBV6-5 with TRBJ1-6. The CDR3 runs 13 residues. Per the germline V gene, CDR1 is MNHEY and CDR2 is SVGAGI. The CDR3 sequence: CASRLGRNSPLHF.

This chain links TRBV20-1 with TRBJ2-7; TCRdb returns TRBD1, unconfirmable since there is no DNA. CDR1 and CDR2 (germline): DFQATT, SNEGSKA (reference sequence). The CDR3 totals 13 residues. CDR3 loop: CSAPGTGDRKQYF.

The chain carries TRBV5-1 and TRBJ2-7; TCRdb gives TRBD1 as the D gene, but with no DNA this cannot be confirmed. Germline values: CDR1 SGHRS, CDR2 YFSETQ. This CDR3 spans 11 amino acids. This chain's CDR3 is CASNSGGEQYF.

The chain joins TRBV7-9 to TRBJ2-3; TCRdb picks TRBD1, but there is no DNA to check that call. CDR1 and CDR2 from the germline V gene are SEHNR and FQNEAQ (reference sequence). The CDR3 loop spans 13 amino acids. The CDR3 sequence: CASSPPVGDTQYF.

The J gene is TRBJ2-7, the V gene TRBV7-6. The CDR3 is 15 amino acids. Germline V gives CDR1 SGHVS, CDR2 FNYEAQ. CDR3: CASSPRAISSYEQYF.

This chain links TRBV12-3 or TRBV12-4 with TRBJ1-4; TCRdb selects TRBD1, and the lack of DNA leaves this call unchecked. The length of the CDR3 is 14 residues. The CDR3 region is CASNGPPRGEKLFF.

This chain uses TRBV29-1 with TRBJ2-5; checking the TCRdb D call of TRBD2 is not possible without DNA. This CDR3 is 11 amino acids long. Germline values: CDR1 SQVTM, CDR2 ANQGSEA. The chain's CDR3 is CSVASPETQYF.

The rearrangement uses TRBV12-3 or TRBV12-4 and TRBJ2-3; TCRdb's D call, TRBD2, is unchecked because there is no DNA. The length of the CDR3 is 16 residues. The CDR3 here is CASRKLGSGGGDTQYF.

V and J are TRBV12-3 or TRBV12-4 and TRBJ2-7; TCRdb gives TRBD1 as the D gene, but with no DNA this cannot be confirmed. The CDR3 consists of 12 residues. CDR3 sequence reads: CASSPRTDETTF.

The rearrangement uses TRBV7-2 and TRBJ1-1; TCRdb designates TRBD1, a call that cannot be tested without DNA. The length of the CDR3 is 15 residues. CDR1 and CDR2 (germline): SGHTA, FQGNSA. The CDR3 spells CASSLVGHKNTEAFF.

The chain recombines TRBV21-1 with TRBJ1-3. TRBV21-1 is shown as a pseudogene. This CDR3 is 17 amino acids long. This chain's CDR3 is CASSKVSRVFSGNTIYF.

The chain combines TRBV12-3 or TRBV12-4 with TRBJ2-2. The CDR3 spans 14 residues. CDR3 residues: CASSSLRVTGELFF.

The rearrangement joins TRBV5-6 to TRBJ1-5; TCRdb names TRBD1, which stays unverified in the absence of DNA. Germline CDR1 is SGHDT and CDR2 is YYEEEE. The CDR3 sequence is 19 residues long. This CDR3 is CASSLGRKTGTGGNQPQHF. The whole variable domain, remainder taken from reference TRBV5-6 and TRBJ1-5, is DAGVTQSPTHLIKTRGQQVTLRCSPKSGHDTVSWYQQALGQGPQFIFQYYEEEERQRGNFPDRFSGHQFPNYSSELNVNALLLGDSALYLCASSLGRKTGTGGNQPQHFGDGTRLSIL.